This TCR beta chain emerged from a study of CD8+CD57+ T cells in acquired aplastic anemia. Selection for sequencing was limited to patients who had shown CD8+CD57+ cell expansion by flow cytometry. Severe acquired aplastic anemia was diagnosed in all patients. No therapy had been given to the patients at the time of blood sampling. Germline V lookup: CDR1 SGDLS, CDR2 YYNGEE. The ends were cut back, 4 bases at V and 5 bases at J, with 19 bases in the middle. The CDR3 totals 15 residues. The study, taken as a whole, reports: Significance was not reached for CD8+ Simpson's diversity between patients and controls. It was found that twenty-nine CD8+ CDR3 sequences were shared between patients and controls.

This clonotype was observed a single time. Its antigen is not identified. Genomic DNA provided the template from which TCR beta VDJ and CDR3 profiles were obtained. MiXCR, applied by TCRdb to the reads, yields one record per CDR3 protein. The sample records approximately 80,000 distinct CDR3 sequences, around 70% being singletons. The specimen sequenced was sorted CD4+, CD8+, or CD8+CD57+ T cells (not recorded which) from PBMCs. The chain is built from TRBV9 and TRBJ2-7, with a weak D call TRBD2 (6 bases). The clonotype comes from a human donor with aplastic anemia. CDR3 DNA sequence: TGTGCCAGCAGCTCGCGATTGGGGACTGGGAACGAGCAGTACTTC. Its protein product is CASSSRLGTGNEQYF.